These 32 T cell receptor beta chains originate from one sample sequenced in a study of response to subunit inactivated influenza vaccine. TCRdb analysed the RT-PCR reads with MiXCR anew, one entry per CDR3 protein. The repertoire includes about 540,000 distinct CDR3 sequences, under 30% of them detected once, and about 2.8% sits in the top ten. The same data also contributed to another study, on T cells expressing NK-cell markers. That study adds: Libraries used 5'RACE template switching adding universal primer site and UMIs.

The material was CD4+ T cells sorted from PBMCs, obtained 12 days after vaccination. These receptors were taken from a man aged 50-59 years who received an inactivated influenza vaccine.

V and J are TRBV12-3 or TRBV12-4 and TRBJ2-7; 16 bases match TRBD2. V lost 3 bases, J lost 13 bases, and 6 bases stayed unmatched. The CDR3 is made up of 14 amino acids. The CDR3 DNA is TGTGCCAGCAGTTTTGGGACTAGCGGGAGGGCCGGATACTTC. It codes for CASSFGTSGRAGYF.

Details on this clonotype: A much larger clone sits a single nucleotide away, making a read error possible. This sequence joins TRBV24-1 and TRBJ2-7; perhaps D is TRBD1 or TRBD2 (5 bases each). The J call may be wrong; the DNA end is better matched by TRBJ2-1. Germline V gene sequence: CDR1 KGHDR, CDR2 SFDVKD. The CDR3 has 15 amino acids. CDR3 DNA sequence: TGTGCCACCAGTGACCTTCGGGACCGGGCGTACGAGCAGTTCTTC. This sequence encodes CATSDLRDRAYEQFF.

As to this clonotype: Since a much larger clone is just one base distant, this may be a read error. The CDR3 is CASRSRRRYEQCF. DNA of the CDR3: TGTGCCAGCAGATCCAGGAGACGCTACGAGCAGTGCTTC. This chain uses TRBV12-3 or TRBV12-4 with TRBJ2-7; no definite D call. This CDR3 is built from 13 residues.

This clonotype was counted a few times. J is TRBJ2-1 and V is TRBV11-2, with 8 bases that match TRBD2. J was trimmed by 5 bases and V by 5 bases; bases with no gene match: 8. CDR3 length: 15 residues. Germline values: CDR1 SGHAT, CDR2 FQNNGV. The CDR3 spells CASSPWGTRDNEQFF. CDR3 DNA: TGTGCCAGCAGCCCGTGGGGGACTAGAGACAATGAGCAGTTCTTC.

In this sample, this clonotype turned up a few times. The rearrangement uses TRBV12-3 or TRBV12-4 and TRBJ2-2; 8 bases are shared with TRBD2. This CDR3 contains 16 residues. With V trimmed by 5 bases and J by 6 bases, 11 bases remained unmatched. DNA for the CDR3: TGTGCCAGCAGTCCGCCGGGGCGGGGGGCCGCCGGGGAGCTGTTTTTT. Translated, it gives CASSPPGRGAAGELFF.

This clonotype was counted between two and nine times. The chain recombines TRBV20-1 with TRBJ1-1; D possibly corresponds to TRBD1 (5 bases). The CDR3 extends over 11 amino acids. Germline V lookup: CDR1 DFQATT, CDR2 SNEGSKA (reference sequence). V was cut by 5 bases and J by 3 bases, with 7 bases left in between. The CDR3 sequence is CSALGDTEAFF. The CDR3 DNA is TGCAGTGCTTTGGGGGACACTGAAGCTTTCTTT.

This clonotype was detected only a few times. The chain recombines TRBV28 with TRBJ2-7, with 13 bases fitting TRBD2. The V segment lost 6 bases and the J segment 7 bases; nucleotides outside the gene matches: 6. Per germline, CDR1 MDHEN and CDR2 SYDVKM. CDR3 length equals 14 residues. For the CDR3, the DNA is TGTGCCAGCAGGGCCGCGGGACTAGCGGGAGAGCAGTACTTC. Encoded protein: CASRAAGLAGEQYF.

The sample holds a few counts of this clonotype. The gene calls are TRBV18 and TRBJ2-5, with D possibly TRBD1 on 6 matching bases. V lost 3 bases and J 3 bases, leaving 11 bases between the germline ends. Germline assignment: CDR1 KGHSH and CDR2 LQKENI. There are 14 residues in the CDR3. CDR3 nucleotide sequence: TGTGCCAGCTCACCCAGGACAGCCGAAGAGACCCAGTACTTC. The encoded protein is CASSPRTAEETQYF.

This clonotype has more than one count but fewer than ten. The chain uses TRBV20-1 and TRBJ2-7; 7 bases match TRBD1. The CDR3 runs 15 residues. Trimming removed 6 bases from V and 0 bases from J; junction bases left unmatched: 11. Per the germline V gene, CDR1 is DFQATT and CDR2 is SNEGSKA (reference sequence). CDR3 amino acids: CSASRQGVSSYEQYF. The DNA of the CDR3 is TGCAGTGCAAGTCGACAGGGCGTATCCTCCTACGAGCAGTACTTC.

Only a few counts were recorded for this clonotype. The chain combines TRBV5-1 with TRBJ2-3, with 11 bases that match TRBD2. This CDR3 spans 14 amino acids. Per the germline V gene, CDR1 is SGHRS and CDR2 is YFSETQ. V lost 6 bases, J lost 3 bases, and 3 bases stayed unmatched. DNA for the CDR3: TGCGCCAGCATAGCGGGGGGGCCTACAGATACGCAGTATTTT. Translated: CASIAGGPTDTQYF.

This sequence joins TRBV21-1 and TRBJ2-7; no check of the table's D call, TRBD1, against the DNA was made. TRBV21-1 is described as a pseudogene. This CDR3 has 15 amino acids. CDR3 sequence (DNA): TGTGCCAGCAGCAGCCGGGACAGGGGTAGGAACGAGCAGTACTTC. Its protein product is CASSSRDRGRNEQYF.

This clonotype was detected only a few times. The chain has TRBV12-3 or TRBV12-4 and TRBJ2-3; TRBD1 is a possible D gene (5 bases). This CDR3 has 15 amino acids. Trimming pared 4 bases from V and 1 base from J, leaving 12 bases between. The CDR3 reads CASSSQWGRTDTQYF. In DNA, the CDR3 is TGTGCCAGCAGTTCCCAGTGGGGCCGCACAGATACGCAGTATTTT.

This clonotype came up a few times. This rearrangement joins TRBV5-1 to TRBJ1-1; D perhaps matches TRBD1 (6 bases). The CDR3 sequence is 13 residues long. CDR1 and CDR2 (germline): SGHRS, YFSETQ. V lost 3 bases, J lost 6 bases, and 12 bases lay in between. DNA for the CDR3: TGCGCCAGCAGCTGGGGGGCGGGCTCTGAAGCTTTCTTT. Encoded protein: CASSWGAGSEAFF.

This clonotype was counted only a few times. The gene calls are TRBV5-1 and TRBJ2-5; 7 bases are a match to TRBD2. The CDR3 spans 16 residues. Germline V gene sequence: CDR1 SGHRS, CDR2 YFSETQ. Unmatched junction bases numbered 9, after V lost 0 bases and J lost 4 bases. CDR3 sequence (DNA): TGCGCCAGCAGCTTGGACGGCGCGGGGGTCGGAGAGACCCAGTACTTC. This gives the protein CASSLDGAGVGETQYF.

This clonotype was detected ten times or more. This sequence joins TRBV12-3 or TRBV12-4 and TRBJ2-7; D possibly corresponds to TRBD2 (5 bases). The V end was cut by 6 bases, the J end by 2 bases, with 11 bases between. The CDR3 covers 13 residues. The CDR3 is CASSFGEAYEQYF. The CDR3 nucleotides read TGTGCCAGCAGCTTCGGGGAAGCCTACGAGCAGTACTTC.

The V gene is TRBV28, the J gene TRBJ2-1; the match to TRBD2 covers 10 bases. V lost 7 bases, J lost 7 bases, and 10 bases stayed unmatched. Per the germline V gene, CDR1 is MDHEN and CDR2 is SYDVKM. CDR3 length equals 15 residues. Here the CDR3 reads CASTAQAGGTNEQFF. The CDR3, as DNA: TGTGCCAGCACTGCCCAAGCGGGAGGGACTAATGAGCAGTTCTTC.

This clonotype was recorded many times. The chain links TRBV9 to TRBJ2-7; D may be TRBD2 (5 bases). Germline V CDR1 and CDR2: SGDLS, YYNGEE. This CDR3 spans 15 amino acids. The V end lost 5 bases, the J end lost 0 bases, and 15 bases lay between the germline ends. The DNA for the CDR3 is TGTGCCAGCAGTATAAGCGGCGAGAGCTCCTACGAGCAGTACTTC. It encodes CASSISGESSYEQYF.

This chain links TRBV29-1 with TRBJ1-1; possibly TRBD1 for D (5 bases). V lost 7 bases, J lost 0 bases, and 18 bases lay in between. Germline CDR1 and CDR2: SQVTM and ANQGSEA. The CDR3 totals 15 residues. CDR3 residues: CSATTSGYMNTEAFF. The CDR3 coding sequence is TGCAGCGCCACGACCTCAGGGTATATGAACACTGAAGCTTTCTTT.

The chain employs TRBV20-1 and TRBJ2-1; 8 bases map to TRBD1. CDR1 DFQATT and CDR2 SNEGSKA come from the germline V gene (reference sequence). With V trimmed by 3 bases and J by 3 bases, 7 bases remained unmatched. The CDR3 has 15 amino acids. The chain's CDR3 is CSASGQGRLYNEQFF. The CDR3 nucleotides read TGCAGTGCTAGCGGACAGGGAAGGCTCTACAATGAGCAGTTCTTC.

This clonotype has just a few counts. The chain combines TRBV3-1 with TRBJ1-6, with 8 positions matching TRBD1. Unmatched junction bases numbered 5, after V lost 1 base and J lost 6 bases. CDR3 size: 16 residues. CDR1 is LGHDT and CDR2 is YNNKEL in the germline V gene (reference sequence). The CDR3 DNA follows: TGTGCCAGCAGCCAAGGGACAGGGATTGGTAATTCACCCCTCCACTTT. Translation: CASSQGTGIGNSPLHF.

This clonotype was detected many times. The rearrangement joins TRBV6-2 or TRBV6-3 to TRBJ2-1; weak D call: TRBD2 (6 bases). Trimming removed 0 bases at V and 9 bases at J, with 15 bases between. The CDR3 spans 15 residues. Germline assignment: CDR1 MNHEY and CDR2 SVGEGT. The CDR3 region has the DNA TGTGCCAGCAGTTACTCAGGATCTGGCGGGATTGAGCAGTTCTTC. Amino acids: CASSYSGSGGIEQFF.

V usage is TRBV20-1 and J usage is TRBJ2-3; 9 bases map to TRBD1. Per germline, CDR1 DFQATT and CDR2 SNEGSKA (reference sequence). CDR3 length equals 14 residues. V dropped 6 bases and J dropped 6; count of bases not matched to a gene: 10. This chain's CDR3 is CSAQRTGESDTQYF. The CDR3 DNA sequence: TGCAGTGCCCAACGGACAGGGGAATCGGATACGCAGTATTTT.

This clonotype was counted only a few times. The V call is TRBV20-1, the J call TRBJ2-7; no reliable D call. V lost 0 bases and J 5 bases, leaving 14 bases between the germline ends. The CDR3 extends over 14 amino acids. The germline gives CDR1 DFQATT, CDR2 SNEGSKA (reference sequence). The CDR3 reads CSAREHDFRDEQYF. The CDR3, as DNA: TGCAGTGCTAGAGAGCACGACTTCCGCGACGAGCAGTACTTC.

This sequence joins TRBV12-3 or TRBV12-4 and TRBJ2-1; TRBD2 agrees at 7 bases. The J segment lost 2 bases and the V segment lost 8 bases, leaving 12 bases of the junction unmatched. This CDR3 contains 16 residues. CDR3 DNA: TGTGCCAGCGGGATAGAGCGGACTAGTACCTACAATGAGCAGTTCTTC. Translated, it gives CASGIERTSTYNEQFF.

The gene calls are TRBV29-1 and TRBJ2-3, with 11 bases aligning to TRBD2. Germline CDR1 SQVTM, CDR2 ANQGSEA. V lost 7 bases to trimming and J lost 6 bases; unmatched junction nucleotides: 3. CDR3 length: 12 amino acids. CDR3 loop: CSGRLAGDTQYF. The DNA of the CDR3 is TGCAGCGGCAGACTAGCGGGGGATACGCAGTATTTT.

The rearrangement links TRBV28 to TRBJ2-1, with D tentatively TRBD1 (5 bases). The CDR3 consists of 14 residues. V lost 4 bases and J 8 bases, leaving 15 bases between the germline ends. Germline V gives CDR1 MDHEN, CDR2 SYDVKM. The CDR3 protein is CASSSTLPTDEQFF. CDR3 nucleotide sequence: TGTGCCAGCAGTTCGACACTTCCGACAGATGAGCAGTTCTTC.

The rearrangement links TRBV9 to TRBJ2-2, with 9 bases lining up with TRBD1. This CDR3 has 15 residues. Germline assignment: CDR1 SGDLS and CDR2 YYNGEE. V lost 3 bases, J lost 6 bases, and 6 bases stayed unmatched. CDR3 DNA sequence: TGTGCCAGCAGCGCGGGACAGGGAGGATCCGGGGAGCTGTTTTTT. Its translation is CASSAGQGGSGELFF. The variable domain in full, completed from reference TRBV9 and TRBJ2-2, reads DSGVTQTPKHLITATGQRVTLRCSPRSGDLSVYWYQQSLDQGLQFLIQYYNGEERAKGNILERFSAQQFPDLHSELNLSSLELGDSALYFCASSAGQGGSGELFFGEGSRLTVL.

This clonotype was detected many times. This chain links TRBV4-1 with TRBJ1-1, with D possibly being TRBD1 (5 bases). V shed 1 base and J shed 5 bases, with 14 bases lying between them. CDR1 is MGHRA and CDR2 is YSYEKL in the germline V gene. This CDR3 comprises 15 residues. CDR3 coding DNA: TGCGCCAGCAGCCAAGGGGGGGGACGGAGGACTGAAGCTTTCTTT. This encodes CASSQGGGRRTEAFF.

The J gene is TRBJ2-5, the V gene TRBV10-3, with 9 nucleotides matching TRBD1. With V trimmed by 2 bases and J by 6 bases, 7 bases remained unmatched. The CDR3 consists of 15 residues. Germline CDR1 and CDR2: ENHRY and SYGVKD. DNA for the CDR3: TGTGCCATCAGTGAGGCGGGGACAGGGCAAAAGACCCAGTACTTC. This translates into CAISEAGTGQKTQYF.

The V gene is TRBV7-2, the J gene TRBJ1-1, with a tentative D call TRBD1 (5 bases). V was cut by 3 bases and J by 5 bases, with 10 bases left in between. The germline V gene encodes CDR1 SGHTA and CDR2 FQGNSA. The CDR3 sequence is 13 residues long. The CDR3 sequence is CASSLWGRTEAFF. The CDR3 nucleotides are TGTGCCAGCAGCTTGTGGGGCAGGACTGAAGCTTTCTTT.

This clonotype was picked up a small number of times. The chain uses TRBV7-9 and TRBJ2-3; D unresolved. V lost 5 bases, J lost 6 bases, and 6 bases lay in between. The CDR3 length is 11 residues. Germline V CDR1 and CDR2: SEHNR, FQNEAQ (reference sequence). The CDR3 bases are TGTGCCAGCAGCCCATATGATACGCAGTATTTT. Encoded protein: CASSPYDTQYF.

The genes are TRBV4-2 and TRBJ2-5; 7 positions match TRBD2. The CDR3 totals 13 residues. Germline V gene lookup returns CDR1 LGHNA and CDR2 YNFKEQ. Unmatched junction bases numbered 0, after V lost 2 bases and J lost 3 bases. The CDR3 here is CASSQTSEETQYF. The CDR3 coding sequence is TGTGCCAGCAGCCAAACTAGCGAAGAGACCCAGTACTTC.